The sequence of this T cell receptor (beta chain) was determined in a study of blood T cell repertoires in COVID-19. Across the whole study: Samples of COVID-19 (acute and convalescent) were obtained from the United States, Italy and Spain.

Original analysis: Using reference gene primer amplification, nucleated cell counts were estimated. The data were produced by immunoSEQ multiplex PCR, yet TCRdb's version contains in-frame clones alone and is incomplete. The D gene and trimming were derived from the DNA, and the V and J assignments and clone size from that table. The table includes roughly 120,000 clones, 75% to 85% detected once. The CDR3 has 14 amino acids. V shed 6 bases and J 2 bases; nucleotides not matched to a gene: 0. Germline CDR1 MNHNY, CDR2 SVGAGI (reference sequence). The sequencing input was peripheral blood. The TCR originated in a woman older than 75 with acute or convalescent COVID-19. J is TRBJ2-1 and V is TRBV6-6; 11 bases map to TRBD2. The CDR3 region has the DNA TGTGCCAGCAGGACTAGCGGGACCTACAATGAGCAGTTCTTC. Amino acids: CASRTSGTYNEQFF.